The present T cell receptor beta chain was sequenced within a study of T-cell memory formation after mild COVID-19. Study at large: There were largely donor-specific TCR clusters. Study-wide points: The study found balanced CD4/CD8 in clones contracting day 15 to 85 and a CD4+ lean in later expanders. Largely, contracting CD4+ clones fell within CM and EM, and contracting CD8+ clones within EMRA. Detection of some responders pre-infection suggested pre-existing cross-reactive memory T cells participated.

Germline CDR1 and CDR2: DFQATT and SNEGSKA (reference sequence). The CDR3 runs 14 residues. V dropped 3 bases and J dropped 4 bases, with 14 bases sitting between them. Details on this clonotype: Its antigen remains unidentified.

TCRdb analysed the 5' RACE reads with MiXCR anew, one entry per CDR3 protein. The sample lists hundreds of thousands of distinct CDR3 sequences; 15% to 20% were seen once. The TCR was taken from a man between 18 and 29 years old who had mild COVID-19 (a few samples of this study predate the infection). Cell type and time point are not known. Sequencing used PBMCs or a T cell subset sorted from them (not recorded which). The chain carries TRBV20-1 and TRBJ2-3; possibly TRBD1 or TRBD2 for D (5 bases each). CDR3 in DNA: TGCAGTGCTAGGGGGACCGCCCCCCCAGATACGCAGTATTTT. As protein: CSARGTAPPDTQYF.